This TCR beta chain stems from a study of blood T cell repertoires in COVID-19. The protocol was immunoSEQ multiplex PCR, while the TCRdb copy is restricted to in-frame clones and leaves out a portion. The repertoire includes 150,000 to 200,000 clones, 85% of them detected once, and roughly 3% sits in the top ten. Sequenced: peripheral blood. The receptor was isolated from a human donor with acute or convalescent COVID-19. The donor label of this sample is uncertain.

The CDR3 coding sequence is TGTGCCAGCGCGGGGACAGAGAACTATGGCTACACCTTC. It codes for CASAGTENYGYTF. The chain links TRBV18 to TRBJ1-2, with 7 nucleotides matching TRBD1. Germline V gene lookup returns CDR1 KGHSH and CDR2 LQKENI. V was pared by 8 bases and J by 2 bases, with 5 bases of the junction left unmatched. CDR3 length: 13 residues.